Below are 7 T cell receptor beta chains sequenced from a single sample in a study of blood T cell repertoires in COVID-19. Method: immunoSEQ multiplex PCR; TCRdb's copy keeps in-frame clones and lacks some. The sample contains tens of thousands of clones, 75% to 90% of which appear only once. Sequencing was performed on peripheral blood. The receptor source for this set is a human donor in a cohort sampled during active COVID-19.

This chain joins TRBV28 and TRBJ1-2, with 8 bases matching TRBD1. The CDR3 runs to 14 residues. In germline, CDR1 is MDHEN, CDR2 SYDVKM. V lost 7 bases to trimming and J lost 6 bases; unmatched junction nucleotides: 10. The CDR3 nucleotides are TGTGCCAGCACCCCCCCCAGGGGGCCAAATGGCTACACCTTC. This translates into CASTPPRGPNGYTF.

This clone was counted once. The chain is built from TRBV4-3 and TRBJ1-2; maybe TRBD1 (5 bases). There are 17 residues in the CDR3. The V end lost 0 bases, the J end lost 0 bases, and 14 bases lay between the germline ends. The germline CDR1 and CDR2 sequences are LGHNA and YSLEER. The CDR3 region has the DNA TGCGCCAGCAGCCAAGATGGACCGACAGCCTCTAACTATGGCTACACCTTC. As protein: CASSQDGPTASNYGYTF.

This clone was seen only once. The CDR3 DNA is TGTGCCAGCAGCCAAGAGGGTTTTACTAGCGAGAGGTCCTACGAGCAGTACTTC. As protein: CASSQEGFTSERSYEQYF. The chain links TRBV14 to TRBJ2-7, with TRBD2 identical over 7 bases. Germline V gene sequence: CDR1 SGHDN, CDR2 FVKESK. This CDR3 is 18 amino acids long. The V segment lost 0 bases and the J segment 1 base; nucleotides outside the gene matches: 12.

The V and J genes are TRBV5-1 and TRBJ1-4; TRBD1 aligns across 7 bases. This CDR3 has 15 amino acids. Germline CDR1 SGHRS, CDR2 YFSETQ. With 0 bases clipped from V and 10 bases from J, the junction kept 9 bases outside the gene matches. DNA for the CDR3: TGCGCCAGCAGCTTGGGAGACAGGGCGTCCGCAAAACTGTTTTTT. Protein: CASSLGDRASAKLFF.

This CDR3 reads CAIANGAEETQYF. The CDR3 DNA reads TGTGCCATCGCGAATGGAGCGGAGGAGACCCAGTACTTC. The V call is TRBV10-3, the J call TRBJ2-5; the D gene is possibly TRBD2 (5 bases). CDR3 length: 13 residues. Trimming left V 8 bases short and J 5 bases short, with 15 bases between. Germline values: CDR1 ENHRY, CDR2 SYGVKD.

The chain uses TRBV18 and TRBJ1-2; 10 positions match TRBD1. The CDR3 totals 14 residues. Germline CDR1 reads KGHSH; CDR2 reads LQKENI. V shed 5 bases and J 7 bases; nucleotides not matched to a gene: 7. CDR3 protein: CASSGDRGPLGYTF. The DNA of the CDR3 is TGTGCCAGCTCAGGGGACAGGGGCCCACTTGGCTACACCTTC.

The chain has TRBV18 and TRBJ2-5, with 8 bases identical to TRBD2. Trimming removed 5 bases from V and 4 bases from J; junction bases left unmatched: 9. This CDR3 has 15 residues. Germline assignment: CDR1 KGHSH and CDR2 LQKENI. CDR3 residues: CASSSGLGRGETQYF. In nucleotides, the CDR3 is TGTGCCAGCTCATCGGGACTAGGCAGAGGAGAGACCCAGTACTTC.